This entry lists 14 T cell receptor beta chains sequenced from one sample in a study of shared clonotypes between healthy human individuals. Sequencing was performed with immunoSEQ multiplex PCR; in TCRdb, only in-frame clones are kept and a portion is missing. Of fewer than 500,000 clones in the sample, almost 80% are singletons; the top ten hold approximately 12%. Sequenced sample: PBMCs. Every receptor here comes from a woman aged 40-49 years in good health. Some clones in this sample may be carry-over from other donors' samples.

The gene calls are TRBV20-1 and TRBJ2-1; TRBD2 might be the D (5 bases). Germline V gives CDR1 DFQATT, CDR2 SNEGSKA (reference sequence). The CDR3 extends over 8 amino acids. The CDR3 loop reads CRPEGQFF. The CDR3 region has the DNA TGCAGGCCCGAGGGCCAGTTCTTC.

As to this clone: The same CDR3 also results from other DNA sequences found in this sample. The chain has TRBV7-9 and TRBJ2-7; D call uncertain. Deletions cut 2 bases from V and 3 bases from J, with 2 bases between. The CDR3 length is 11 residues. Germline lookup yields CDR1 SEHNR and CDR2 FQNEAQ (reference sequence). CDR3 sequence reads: CASSLSYEQYF. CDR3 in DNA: TGTGCCAGCAGCTTAAGCTACGAGCAGTACTTC.

The CDR3: CANAKGGGTEAFF. The CDR3 region has the DNA TGTGCCAACGCTAAGGGTGGAGGAACTGAAGCTTTCTTT. This chain joins TRBV2 and TRBJ1-1; no clear D. CDR1 is SNHLY, CDR2 FYNNEI, per germline. The CDR3 runs to 13 residues. V was trimmed by 10 bases and J by 5 bases, leaving 17 bases between them. Full variable domain (remainder filled in from reference TRBV2 and TRBJ1-1): EPEVTQTPSHQVTQMGQEVILRCVPISNHLYFYWYRQILGQKVEFLVSFYNNEISEKSEIFDDQFSVERPDGSNFTLKIRSTKLEDSAMYFCANAKGGGTEAFFGQGTRLTVV.

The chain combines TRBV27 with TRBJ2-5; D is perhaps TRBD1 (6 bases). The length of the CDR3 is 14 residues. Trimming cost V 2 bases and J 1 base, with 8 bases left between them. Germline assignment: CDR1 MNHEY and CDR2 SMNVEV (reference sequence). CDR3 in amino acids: CASSLGGPQETQYF. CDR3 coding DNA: TGTGCCAGCAGTTTAGGGGGCCCCCAAGAGACCCAGTACTTC.

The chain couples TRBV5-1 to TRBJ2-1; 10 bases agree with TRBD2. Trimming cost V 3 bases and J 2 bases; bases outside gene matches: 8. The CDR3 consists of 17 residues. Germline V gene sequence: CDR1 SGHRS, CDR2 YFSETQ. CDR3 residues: CASSSQTSGIAYNEQFF. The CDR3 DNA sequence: TGCGCCAGCAGCTCCCAAACTAGCGGGATTGCCTACAATGAGCAGTTCTTC.

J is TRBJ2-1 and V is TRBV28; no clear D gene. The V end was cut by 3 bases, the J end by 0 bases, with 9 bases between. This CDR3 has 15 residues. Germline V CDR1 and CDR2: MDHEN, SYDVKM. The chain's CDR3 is CASSFRRSSYNEQFF. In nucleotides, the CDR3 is TGTGCCAGCAGTTTTCGACGGAGCTCCTACAATGAGCAGTTCTTC. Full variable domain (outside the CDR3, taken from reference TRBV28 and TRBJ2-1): DVKVTQSSRYLVKRTGEKVFLECVQDMDHENMFWYRQDPGLGLRLIYFSYDVKMKEKGDIPEGYSVSREKKERFSLILESASTNQTSMYLCASSFRRSSYNEQFFGPGTRLTVL.

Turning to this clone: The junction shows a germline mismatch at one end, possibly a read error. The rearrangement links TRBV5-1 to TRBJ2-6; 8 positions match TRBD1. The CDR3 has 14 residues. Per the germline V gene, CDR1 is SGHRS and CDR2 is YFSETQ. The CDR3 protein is CASSSQTGANVLTF. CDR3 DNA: TGCGCCAGCAGCTCGCAGACAGGGGCAAACGTCCTGACTTTC.

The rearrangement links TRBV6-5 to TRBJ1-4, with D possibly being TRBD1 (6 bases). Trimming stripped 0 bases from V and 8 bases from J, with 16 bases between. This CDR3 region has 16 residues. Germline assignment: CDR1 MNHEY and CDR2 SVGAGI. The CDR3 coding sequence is TGTGCCAGCAGTTACTCGCCCGGGACAAGCAGAGAAAAACTGTTTTTT. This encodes CASSYSPGTSREKLFF.

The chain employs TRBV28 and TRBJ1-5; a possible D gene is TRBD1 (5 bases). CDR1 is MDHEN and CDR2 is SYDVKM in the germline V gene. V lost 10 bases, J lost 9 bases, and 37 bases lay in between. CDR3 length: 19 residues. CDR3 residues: CATSPPDPILVRGSPPQHF. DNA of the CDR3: TGTGCCACCTCACCGCCGGACCCCATTTTAGTTAGGGGTTCGCCGCCCCAGCATTTT.

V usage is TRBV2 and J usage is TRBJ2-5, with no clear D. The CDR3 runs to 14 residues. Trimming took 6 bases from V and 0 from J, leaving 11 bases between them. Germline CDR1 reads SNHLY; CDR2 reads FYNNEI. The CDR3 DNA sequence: TGTGCCAGCAGGGGCGGATCTCACCAAGAGACCCAGTACTTC. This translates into CASRGGSHQETQYF.

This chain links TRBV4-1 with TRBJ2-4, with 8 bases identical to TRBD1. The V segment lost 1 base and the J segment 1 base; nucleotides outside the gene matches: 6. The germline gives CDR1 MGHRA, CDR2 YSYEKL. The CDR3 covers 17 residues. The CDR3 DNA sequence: TGCGCCAGCAGCCAAGTCTTCAGGGGGCCGGCCAAAAACATTCAGTACTTC. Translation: CASSQVFRGPAKNIQYF.

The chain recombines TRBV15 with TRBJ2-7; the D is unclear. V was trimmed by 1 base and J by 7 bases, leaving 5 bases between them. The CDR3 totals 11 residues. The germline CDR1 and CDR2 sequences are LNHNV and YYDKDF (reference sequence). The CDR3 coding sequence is TGTGCCACCAGCAGAGCGAGGGAGCAGTACTTC. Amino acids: CATSRAREQYF.

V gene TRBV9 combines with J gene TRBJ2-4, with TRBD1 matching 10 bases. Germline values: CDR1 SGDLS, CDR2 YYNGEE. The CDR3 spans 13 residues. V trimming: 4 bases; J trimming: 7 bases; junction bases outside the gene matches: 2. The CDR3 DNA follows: TGTGCCAGCAGCCGGACAGGGGGGAACATTCAGTACTTC. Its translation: CASSRTGGNIQYF.

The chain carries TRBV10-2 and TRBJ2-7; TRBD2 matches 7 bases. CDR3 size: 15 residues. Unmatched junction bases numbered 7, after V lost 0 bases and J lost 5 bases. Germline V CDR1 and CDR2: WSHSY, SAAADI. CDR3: CASSESRAGVNEQYF. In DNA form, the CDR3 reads TGCGCCAGCAGTGAGTCGCGGGCGGGAGTGAACGAGCAGTACTTC.